In its sample, the clone carrying this T cell receptor (beta chain) was seen a few times. Antigen specificity is unknown. The data derive from a study of blood T cells in healthy people across ages. Study conclusions and caveats: Estimates of total diversity, which came from one million sequenced T cells, were considered to be underestimates.

The authors ran a second PCR of 7 to 11 cycles using a sample-barcoded 5' primer and a J-beta primer mix. MiXCR, run by TCRdb on the 5' RACE reads, gives a single entry per CDR3 protein. In the table there are more than 1 million distinct CDR3 sequences, 45% of which are singletons. This CDR3 has 16 residues. Germline V gives CDR1 SGHRS, CDR2 YFSETQ. Germline trimming cut 4 bases from V and 6 bases from J; bases unmatched to any gene: 10. Sequenced material: blood. This receptor was taken from a woman aged 55-69 years in good health. The V call is TRBV5-1, the J call TRBJ2-1; TRBD1 matches at 10 bases. The chain's CDR3 is CASSVGSWTGGNEQFF. Here the CDR3 DNA reads TGCGCCAGCAGCGTCGGTAGCTGGACAGGGGGCAATGAGCAGTTCTTC.